These T cell receptor beta chains were read from a single sample in a study of CD8 T cells in ankylosing spondylitis. MiXCR, run by TCRdb on the 5' RACE reads, gives a single entry per CDR3 protein. Of 400,000 or so distinct CDR3 sequences in the sample, about 25% are singletons; the top ten hold 0.89%. The specimen sequenced was blood, either unsorted or a sorted T cell fraction (not recorded which). The receptors shown here come from a male donor with ankylosing spondylitis. CDR3s leave out the opening cysteine and the closing phenylalanine or tryptophan.

TRBV4-2,ASSQDWGQGGELF
TRBV27,ASSLGRGGEQPQH
TRBV7-2,ASSQNPLFTDTQY
TRBV18,ASSPPGLAYEQY
TRBV12-3/TRBV12-4,ASTTTPTGYNEQF
TRBV15,ATSRLALQDTQY
TRBV15,ATSSRGTGNSYNEQF
TRBV7-2,ASSLVQGITEAF
TRBV5-1,ASSLGGGETQY
TRBV20-1,SAPVGPGDNEQF
TRBV24-1,ATSETQGNNEQF
TRBV29-1,SVEEGTGGVYNEQF
TRBV3-1,ASSQEFGSGYT
TRBV7-9,ASSVEGGRKHEQF
TRBV10-3,ATSGPPPYEQY
TRBV7-2,ASSLVENVGAYGYT
TRBV25-1,ASSDTGTGGEETQY
TRBV15,ATSRDPGQAYEQY
TRBV24-1,ATSDPWTGMETQY
TRBV12-3/TRBV12-4,ASRIPGNTEAF
TRBV7-9,ASSLGQGLGNTIY
TRBV2,ASSNTLGVQIDTQY
TRBV29-1,SATRTINTEAF
TRBV6-1,ASSVGTSFEQF
TRBV7-2,ASSLGMTGNTEAF
TRBV5-1,ASSLAETGPPYEQY
TRBV12-3/TRBV12-4,ASSREQGASIGNQPQH
TRBV20-1,SARAPDEQY
TRBV4-2,ASSQDGGNEKLF
TRBV4-1,ASSQTPGQGPVLGT
TRBV5-6,ASSSAGGQGMYIQY
TRBV4-2,ASSQDGYSEKLF
TRBV20-1,SARARAPGNTIY
TRBV11-2,ASSLLDRDLWDNQPQH
TRBV11-2,ASSSDRGAEAF
TRBV18,ASSPAGTEEQY
TRBV12-3/TRBV12-4,ASSFMSGRFEQF
TRBV4-1,ASSQGAQFGNTIY
TRBV27,ASSFTGMNTEAF
TRBV12-3/TRBV12-4,ASSFRGQGLDEQY
TRBV3-1,ASSQGRAYTGELF
TRBV24-1,ATSAEDGITAEQF
TRBV2,ASTKGGAIRNTGELF
TRBV2,ASTPPGTQY
TRBV20-1,SALQGHLFGGNQPQH
TRBV5-1,ASSLGYRDGIYEQY
TRBV2,ASSTGAGANVLT
TRBV6-5,ASSLDRGRWAQH
TRBV7-8,ASSLGGTGGDEKLF
TRBV12-3/TRBV12-4,ASTPRAKNIQY
TRBV24-1,ATSDFSDQPQH
TRBV7-2,ASSLVSADGEQY
TRBV12-3/TRBV12-4,ASTSRGRVTGELF
TRBV5-1,ASSLAGGASYNEQF
TRBV28,ASSPAGEVYNEQF
TRBV3-1,ASSQGVTNTGELF